This entry lists 28 T cell receptor beta chains sequenced from one sample in a study of CD8+CD57+ T cells in acquired aplastic anemia (dated by TCRdb to the late 2010s). TCRdb lists the instrument as Illumina HiSeq 2000. TCR beta VDJ combination and CDR3 sequence profiling used genomic DNA as the template. TCRdb reran the public reads through fastp at Q25 and MiXCR, keeping productive beta chains. Rows with a matching CDR3 protein are joined into one entry that keeps the most common DNA and genes. This sample holds 400,000 to 500,000 distinct CDR3 sequences; just under 70% were observed only once. Under 5% of the sample goes to the ten largest clones. The sequenced sample was sorted CD4+, CD8+, or CD8+CD57+ T cells (not recorded which) from PBMCs. Source of these receptors: a human donor in good health, serving as a control.

The rearrangement joins TRBV9 to TRBJ2-3; maybe TRBD1 (6 bases). The CDR3 contains 17 residues. Germline CDR1 is SGDLS and CDR2 is YYNGEE. Deletions cut 4 bases from V and 0 bases from J, with 18 bases between. This chain's CDR3 is CASSLEWGHPSTDTQYF. The CDR3 DNA sequence: TGTGCCAGCAGCTTAGAATGGGGGCACCCTAGCACAGATACGCAGTATTTT.

This chain joins TRBV7-4 and TRBJ1-4; the D gene is possibly TRBD1 (5 bases). Germline V gives CDR1 SGHVT, CDR2 SQSDAQ. The CDR3 sequence is 15 residues long. V lost 3 bases and J 4 bases, leaving 12 bases between the germline ends. In DNA form, the CDR3 reads TGTGCCAGCAGCTTGGCTGGGGGATTTAATGAAAAACTGTTTTTT. Amino acids: CASSLAGGFNEKLFF. Using reference TRBV7-4 and TRBJ1-4 for the parts outside the CDR3, the full variable domain is GAGVSQSPRYKVAKRGRDVALRCDSISGHVTLYWYRQTLGQGSEVLTYSQSDAQRDKSGRPSGRFSAERPERSVSTLKIQRTEQGDSAVYLCASSLAGGFNEKLFFGSGTQLSVL.

CDR3 sequence: CASTEGARGRFEQYF. CDR3 in DNA: TGTGCCAGCACCGAGGGGGCCAGGGGGCGGTTCGAGCAGTACTTC. V and J are TRBV2 and TRBJ2-7, with TRBD1 matching 8 bases. CDR3 length equals 15 residues. V was pared by 7 bases and J by 6 bases, with 14 bases of the junction left unmatched. Germline V gene data show CDR1 as SNHLY and CDR2 as FYNNEI. The entire variable domain, with the rest obtained from reference TRBV2 and TRBJ2-7, is as follows: EPEVTQTPSHQVTQMGQEVILRCVPISNHLYFYWYRQILGQKVEFLVSFYNNEISEKSEIFDDQFSVERPDGSNFTLKIRSTKLEDSAMYFCASTEGARGRFEQYFGPGTRLTVT.

Turning to this clonotype: The junction shows a germline mismatch at one end, possibly a read error. The V and J genes are TRBV10-3 and TRBJ1-5; D gene unclear. CDR3 size: 14 residues. The germline V gene encodes CDR1 ENHRY and CDR2 SYGVKD. The CDR3 region has the DNA TGTGCCATCAGTGGGGCGGTGAGTGGTCAGCACCAGCATTTT. Translated: CAISGAVSGQHQHF.

The chain combines TRBV9 with TRBJ1-6; D unclear. V dropped 6 bases and J dropped 3 bases, with 10 bases sitting between them. In germline, CDR1 is SGDLS, CDR2 YYNGEE. This CDR3 region has 14 residues. CDR3 nucleotide sequence: TGTGCCAGCATCCTGCTCGGCTATAATTCACCCCTCCACTTT. Encoded protein: CASILLGYNSPLHF.

This clonotype was found many times. V usage is TRBV6-5 and J usage is TRBJ1-1, with D perhaps matching TRBD1 (6 bases). V lost 5 bases to trimming and J lost 1 base, with 20 bases between them. Germline V lookup: CDR1 MNHEY, CDR2 SVGAGI. The CDR3 is made up of 17 amino acids. CDR3 sequence: CASSPPRGGQGNTEAFF. The CDR3 DNA sequence: TGTGCCAGCAGTCCGCCTCGAGGGGGTCAGGGGAACACTGAAGCTTTCTTT.

The rearrangement links TRBV27 to TRBJ1-3, with 11 bases that match TRBD1. After removal of 4 bases from V and 10 bases from J, the junction contained 9 bases not matched to a gene. This CDR3 comprises 15 residues. CDR1 and CDR2 from the germline V gene are MNHEY and SMNVEV (reference sequence). The CDR3 sequence is CASSSRDRGFGTIYF. The CDR3 nucleotides are TGTGCCAGCAGTTCGCGGGACAGGGGGTTTGGGACCATATATTTT.

This clonotype was seen at least ten times. The rearrangement joins TRBV5-8 to TRBJ2-1; 8 nucleotides agree with TRBD2. The CDR3 length is 14 residues. Germline CDR1 reads SGHTS; CDR2 reads YDEGEE. Trimming at V came to 4 bases and at J to 3 bases, leaving 3 bases not matched to a gene. The CDR3 reads CASSPSGLYNEQFF. The CDR3 DNA sequence: TGTGCCAGCAGCCCTAGCGGGCTCTACAATGAGCAGTTCTTC.

In the case of this clonotype: The junction departs from germline at one end; a sequencing error may be responsible. CDR3 DNA: TGTGCCAGCAGCTTATATAGGGATTCTTTCAATGATTTT. Translating gives CASSLYRDSFNDF. The chain employs TRBV7-2 and TRBJ2-3; D gene unclear. Germline CDR1 is SGHTA and CDR2 is FQGNSA. The CDR3 runs 13 residues.

The chain carries TRBV10-2 and TRBJ2-7, with 10 bases aligning to TRBD1. From germline, CDR1 is WSHSY and CDR2 SAAADI. The CDR3 sequence is 12 residues long. J gave up 6 bases and V 6 bases, and 2 bases lay outside the gene matches. The CDR3 region has the DNA TGCGCCAGCAGCGGGACAGGGGTCGAGCAGTACTTC. Protein sequence: CASSGTGVEQYF.

Worth noting for this clonotype: Germline is not matched at one junction end, which may reflect a read error. The chain combines TRBV7-2 with TRBJ2-5; unclear D gene. The CDR3 is made up of 14 amino acids. CDR1 is SGHTA and CDR2 is FQGNSA in the germline V gene. This CDR3 is CASSSGPRPETLHF. CDR3 bases: TGTGCCAGCAGCTCAGGCCCTCGGCCAGAGACCCTCCACTTC.

This clonotype was picked up many times. This chain joins TRBV4-3 and TRBJ1-6, with 10 bases lining up with TRBD1. The germline V gene has CDR1 LGHNA and CDR2 YSLEER. Losses at the gene ends were 4 bases for V and 6 bases for J; bases not matched to a gene: 6. CDR3 length: 16 amino acids. The CDR3 loop reads CASSRTRTGGNSPLHF. CDR3 nucleotide sequence: TGCGCCAGCAGCCGGACCCGGACAGGGGGTAATTCACCCCTCCACTTT.

On this clonotype itself: The junction differs from germline at one of its ends, possibly a read error. This sequence joins TRBV7-3 and TRBJ1-4; D is possibly TRBD1 (5 bases). The CDR3 length is 15 residues. CDR1 and CDR2 (germline): SGHTA, FQGTGA. CDR3 amino acids: CASSFEATAFENLFF. DNA for the CDR3: TGCGCCAGCAGCTTCGAGGCGACAGCGTTTGAAAACCTGTTTTTT.

Ten or more counts support this clonotype. This sequence joins TRBV5-5 and TRBJ1-6, with 7 bases lining up with TRBD1. V shed 5 bases and J 6 bases; nucleotides not matched to a gene: 8. CDR1 and CDR2 (germline): SGHKS, YYEKEE (reference sequence). This CDR3 has 15 amino acids. The CDR3 sequence: CASSLGDSFNSPLHF. CDR3 nucleotides: TGTGCCAGCAGTCTGGGGGACAGTTTTAATTCACCCCTCCACTTT.

V usage is TRBV7-2 and J usage is TRBJ2-1; 7 bases match TRBD1. V shed 7 bases, J shed 7 bases, and the junction held 13 bases outside the gene matches. CDR3 size: 15 residues. The germline V gene encodes CDR1 SGHTA and CDR2 FQGNSA. CDR3 nucleotide sequence: TGTGCCAGCATAAACAGGGGTTTCCTGAGGAATGAGCAGTTCTTC. Translating gives CASINRGFLRNEQFF.

This chain links TRBV7-9 with TRBJ2-7, with a weak D call TRBD2 (5 bases). V shed 5 bases and J shed 2 bases, with 13 bases lying between them. Germline CDR1 is SEHNR and CDR2 is FQNEAQ (reference sequence). The length of the CDR3 is 14 residues. CDR3 residues: CASSRRTGAYEQYF. CDR3 bases: TGTGCCAGCAGCCGCAGGACTGGTGCCTACGAGCAGTACTTC.

This chain joins TRBV5-1 and TRBJ2-2; D ambiguous. CDR1 and CDR2 (germline): SGHRS, YFSETQ. The length of the CDR3 is 12 residues. Deletions cut 1 base from V and 16 bases from J, with 14 bases between. In DNA form, the CDR3 reads TGCGCCAGCAGCTTGAATCCCGGTGACGAGTTTTTT. This sequence encodes CASSLNPGDEFF.

About this clonotype: Germline and junction disagree at one end, which may indicate a read error. This sequence joins TRBV9 and TRBJ2-7; TRBD1 or TRBD2 may be the D gene (6 bases each). The CDR3 consists of 13 residues. CDR1 and CDR2 (germline): SGDLS, YYNGEE. The CDR3 nucleotides are TGTGCCAGCAGCGTAGACGGGGGCTTCAATCAGCCCTTC. This translates into CASSVDGGFNQPF.

This clonotype appeared a single time. This chain connects TRBV20-1 to TRBJ2-7; possibly TRBD2 for D (7 bases). V gave up 4 bases and J gave up 5 bases, with 21 bases separating them. CDR1 and CDR2 from the germline V gene are DFQATT and SNEGSKA (reference sequence). CDR3 length equals 15 residues. This CDR3 is CSATLRGAKVHEQYF. In nucleotides, the CDR3 is TGCAGTGCTACGCTTCGGGGGGCCAAGGTCCACGAGCAGTACTTC.

The chain links TRBV19 to TRBJ2-3, with 7 bases lining up with TRBD1. There are 13 residues in the CDR3. Losses at the gene ends were 10 bases for V and 4 bases for J; bases not matched to a gene: 8. Germline CDR1 and CDR2: LNHDA and SQIVND (reference sequence). The CDR3 DNA reads TGTGCCATAAAGGAAGGGGGCGCAGATACGCAGTATTTT. This gives the protein CAIKEGGADTQYF.

The J gene is TRBJ1-2, the V gene TRBV10-2; a possible D gene is TRBD1 (5 bases). From germline, CDR1 is WSHSY and CDR2 SAAADI. The V end lost 0 bases, the J end lost 6 bases, and 8 bases lay between the germline ends. The length of the CDR3 is 13 residues. The CDR3 loop is CASSESLGHGYTF. In DNA, the CDR3 is TGCGCCAGCAGTGAGTCGTTGGGACATGGCTACACCTTC.

Remarks on this clonotype: At one end the junction does not follow the germline gene, possibly because of a read error. The CDR3 is CASSLAGQGTKYF. The DNA of the CDR3 is TGTGCCAGCAGCTTAGCCGGCCAAGGGACCAAGTACTTC. V gene TRBV7-4 combines with J gene TRBJ2-5; D is perhaps TRBD1 or TRBD2 (5 bases each). In germline, CDR1 is SGHVT, CDR2 SQSDAQ. CDR3 length: 13 residues.

On this clonotype itself: Since the CDR3 does not end with the conserved phenylalanine or tryptophan, this likely comes from a read error. V and J are TRBV9 and TRBJ2-7, with 7 bases lining up with TRBD2. From germline, CDR1 is SGDLS and CDR2 YYNGEE. This CDR3 has 15 amino acids. V was pared by 6 bases and J by 2 bases, with 11 bases of the junction left unmatched. Here the CDR3 reads CASNRSGAAPYEQYL. The CDR3 DNA reads TGTGCCAGCAACAGAAGCGGGGCTGCTCCCTACGAGCAGTACCTC.

The chain carries TRBV12-3 or TRBV12-4 and TRBJ2-7, with D hard to call. The CDR3 is 12 amino acids. The V and J ends lost 3 bases and 1 base respectively, with 4 bases between them. In nucleotides, the CDR3 is TGTGCCAGCAGTTTTAGGTCCTACGAGCAGTACTTC. This gives the protein CASSFRSYEQYF.

In this sample, this clonotype turned up once. One end of the junction fails to match germline, which may point to a read error. The CDR3 reads CASSLEGGGLHSF. The CDR3 DNA is TGTGCCAGCAGCTTGGAGGGGGGGGGCCTCCACAGCTTC. The J gene is TRBJ1-2, the V gene TRBV7-3, with D perhaps matching TRBD1 (6 bases). Germline V gene sequence: CDR1 SGHTA, CDR2 FQGTGA. The CDR3 is 13 residues long.

This clonotype has ten or more counts. This rearrangement joins TRBV30 to TRBJ1-2; 7 nucleotides agree with TRBD1. CDR1 is GTSNPN and CDR2 is SVGIG in the germline V gene (reference sequence). The CDR3 totals 13 residues. Losses at the gene ends were 2 bases for V and 14 bases for J; bases not matched to a gene: 14. As DNA, the CDR3 is TGTGCCTGGAGTCAGTTGCCGGGGACAGATCGTACCTTC. Translating it yields CAWSQLPGTDRTF.

A remark on this clonotype: The conserved final phenylalanine or tryptophan is absent from the CDR3, which likely points to a read error. The DNA is omitted, as the CDR3 cannot be located on it reliably, and the CDR3 follows TCRdb's listing. The V gene is TRBV7-2, the J gene TRBJ1-2; TRBD1, the table's D call, was not compared with the DNA. From its first to its last residue, the CDR3 has 13 amino acids. In germline, CDR1 is SGHTA, CDR2 FQGNSA. This CDR3 reads CASSREQGPYGYT.

As concerns this clonotype: Compared with germline, one end of the junction differs, possibly owing to a read error. CDR3 DNA sequence: TGTGCCACCAGTGTTGAGGGGGGGCCGGATACGCAGTATTTT. Translation: CATSVEGGPDTQYF. The V and J genes are TRBV12-3 or TRBV12-4 and TRBJ2-3; a weak D match, TRBD2 (7 bases). The CDR3 is 14 amino acids.